Listed below are T cell receptor beta chains from one sample, sequenced in a study of cytomegalovirus exposure and HLA in healthy donors. Repertoires were generated with immunoSEQ multiplex PCR, while TCRdb's copy carries only in-frame clones and drops some. There are some 130,000 clones in the sample, with roughly 1.5% held by the top ten. Sequences were obtained from PBMCs. These receptors were collected from a woman between 35 and 50 years old in good health and CMV-seronegative. CDR3s include the opening cysteine and the closing phenylalanine or tryptophan. Fields, in order: D gene, V gene, J gene, CDR3 protein, CDR3 DNA. D genes are given only for firm matches.

.	TRBV11-2	TRBJ2-2	CASSLEGERAVTTGELFF	TGTGCCAGCAGCTTAGAAGGGGAACGGGCCGTAACAACCGGGGAGCTGTTTTTT
TRBD1	TRBV28	TRBJ1-5	CASRPGTDSNQPQHF	TGTGCCAGCAGACCCGGGACAGATAGCAATCAGCCCCAGCATTTT
.	TRBV28	TRBJ1-1	CASSPALGENTEAFF	TGTGCCAGCAGTCCTGCCTTAGGGGAGAACACTGAAGCTTTCTTT
TRBD1	TRBV5-6	TRBJ1-6	CASGRGQYNFRAPLHF	TGTGCCAGCGGCCGGGGACAGTACAATTTCAGGGCACCCCTCCACTTT
.	TRBV11-3	TRBJ2-6	CASSSGQTGANVLTF	TGTGCCAGCAGCTCCGGACAAACCGGGGCCAACGTCCTGACTTTC
TRBD2	TRBV19	TRBJ2-3	CATFERGAETDTQYF	TGTGCCACCTTTGAGCGGGGGGCCGAGACAGATACGCAGTATTTT
.	TRBV19	TRBJ1-2	CASSMGSTNYGYTF	TGTGCCAGTAGTATGGGGAGTACTAACTATGGCTACACCTTC
TRBD2	TRBV2	TRBJ2-2	CASSEIGLAGDGELFF	TGTGCCAGCAGTGAAATCGGACTAGCGGGGGACGGGGAGCTGTTTTTT
.	TRBV10-3	TRBJ2-7	CATRELLGEQYF	TGTGCCACCCGGGAGTTGTTGGGCGAGCAGTACTTC
.	TRBV19	TRBJ1-1	CATHRGNTEAFF	TGTGCCACCCATAGAGGGAACACTGAAGCTTTCTTT
TRBD2	TRBV5-6	TRBJ2-5	CASSSPAGLETQYF	TGTGCCAGCAGTTCCCCAGCGGGGCTAGAGACCCAGTACTTC
TRBD1	TRBV18	TRBJ1-2	CASSPSDGRGHGYTF	TGTGCCAGCTCACCTTCCGACGGCAGGGGGCATGGCTACACCTTC
.	TRBV10-3	TRBJ2-7	CAIRGSSDEQYF	TGTGCCATCAGGGGTAGTAGCGACGAGCAGTACTTC
TRBD1	TRBV15	TRBJ1-1	CATSRDGQGFTEAFF	TGTGCCACCAGCAGAGATGGACAGGGTTTTACTGAAGCTTTCTTT
.	TRBV21-1	TRBJ1-1	CASSDMEAFF	TGTGCCAGCAGCGACATGGAAGCTTTCTTT
.	TRBV29-1	TRBJ1-4	CSVVGGITTNEKLFF	TGCAGCGTTGTGGGGGGTATTACAACTAATGAAAAACTGTTTTTT
.	TRBV15	TRBJ1-5	CATRSRGDQPQHF	TGTGCCACCAGGTCAAGGGGCGATCAGCCCCAGCATTTT
TRBD1	TRBV10-3	TRBJ1-1	CAIRGTGDTEAFF	TGTGCCATCCGGGGGACAGGAGACACTGAAGCTTTCTTT
.	TRBV29-1	TRBJ2-5	CSVDQGSGRAETQYF	TGCAGCGTTGATCAGGGCTCGGGCAGGGCGGAGACCCAGTACTTC
TRBD1	TRBV11-2	TRBJ1-2	CASSGPGQEYGYTF	TGTGCCAGCAGCGGCCCGGGACAGGAATATGGCTACACCTTC
.	TRBV7-3	TRBJ1-1	CASSPQLNTEAFF	TGTGCCAGCAGCCCGCAACTCAACACTGAAGCTTTCTTT
.	TRBV29-1	TRBJ1-2	CSVRGVDDGYTF	TGCAGCGTTCGCGGGGTAGACGATGGCTACACCTTC
TRBD1	TRBV7-3	TRBJ1-4	CASSLGQGRNEKLFF	TGTGCCAGCAGCTTAGGACAGGGGAGAAATGAAAAACTGTTTTTT
.	TRBV6-6	TRBJ2-3	CASSYYRVGTDTQYF	TGTGCCAGCAGTTACTACAGGGTGGGCACAGATACGCAGTATTTT
.	TRBV4-1	TRBJ1-2	CASSQDSYGYTF	TGCGCCAGCAGCCAAGATAGCTATGGCTACACCTTC
.	TRBV11-1	TRBJ1-1	CASSYGRNTEAFF	TGTGCCAGCAGCTACGGGAGGAACACTGAAGCTTTCTTT
.	TRBV18	TRBJ1-4	CASSPVDINEKLFF	TGTGCCAGCTCCCCCGTAGACATAAATGAAAAACTGTTTTTT
.	TRBV2	TRBJ1-6	CASSEENSRNSPLHF	TGTGCCAGCAGTGAAGAAAACAGCCGTAATTCACCCCTCCACTTT
.	TRBV5-6	TRBJ1-2	CASSFRENLGGYTF	TGTGCCAGCAGCTTTCGTGAGAACCTCGGTGGCTACACCTTC
TRBD1	TRBV4-2	TRBJ2-7	CASSQERNPGQGNYEQYF	TGTGCCAGCAGCCAAGAACGTAATCCGGGACAGGGGAACTACGAGCAGTACTTC
TRBD1	TRBV4-3	TRBJ1-6	CASSQAGQGHSPLHF	TGCGCCAGCAGCCAAGCAGGACAGGGGCATTCACCCCTCCACTTT
TRBD1	TRBV2	TRBJ1-1	CASMTGSRTEAFF	TGTGCCAGCATGACAGGGAGTCGCACTGAAGCTTTCTTT
.	TRBV7-9	TRBJ1-2	CASRYLMRFDYGYTF	TGTGCCAGCCGATATTTAATGAGGTTTGACTATGGCTACACCTTC
.	TRBV5-5	TRBJ1-1	CASSAGHVNTEAFF	TGTGCCAGCAGTGCCGGACATGTGAACACTGAAGCTTTCTTT
.	TRBV27	TRBJ2-5	CASSLEGRGETQYF	TGTGCCAGCAGTTTAGAAGGAAGGGGAGAGACCCAGTACTTC
.	TRBV5-1	TRBJ2-6	CASSPGQRANVLTF	TGCGCCAGCAGCCCGGGACAACGGGCCAACGTCCTGACTTTC
TRBD1	TRBV6-6	TRBJ1-1	CASSSLTGAEAFF	TGTGCCAGCAGCTCTTTGACAGGGGCTGAAGCTTTCTTT
TRBD1	TRBV27	TRBJ2-1	CASSYTGTGGSTEQFF	TGTGCCAGCAGCTATACCGGGACAGGGGGTTCGACTGAGCAGTTCTTC
.	TRBV29-1	TRBJ2-1	CSVGQVSYNEQFF	TGCAGCGTTGGTCAGGTCTCCTACAATGAGCAGTTCTTC
.	TRBV5-4	TRBJ1-1	CASSLTATEAFF	TGTGCCAGCAGCTTAACTGCCACTGAAGCTTTCTTT